This T cell receptor beta chain is drawn from a study of blood T cells in healthy people across ages. Findings and caveats of the study: Versus aged donors, long-lived donors had higher diversity and more naive CD4+ cells. The authors considered diversity estimates from one million T cells to be underestimates.

About this clonotype itself: The antigen remains undetermined.

Sample donors were healthy Caucasian individuals that came from Russia, aged 6 to 90. CDR3 length: 16 amino acids. Germline V lookup: CDR1 DFQATT, CDR2 SNEGSKA (reference sequence). Trimming at V came to 3 bases and at J to 4 bases, leaving 9 bases not matched to a gene. A second PCR of about 7 to 12 cycles used a sample-barcoded 5' primer and a J-beta primer mix. Via MiXCR, TCRdb re-called the 5' RACE reads, giving one row per CDR3 protein. The repertoire holds fewer than 950,000 distinct CDR3 sequences, with under 40% as singletons. The sequence was obtained from a man aged 18 to 29 in good health. V and J are TRBV20-1 and TRBJ2-1, with TRBD2 matching 10 bases. Sample: blood. The CDR3 DNA sequence: TGCAGTGCTAGGATGCTAGCGGGGGCCGATTACAATGAGCAGTTCTTC. Encoded protein: CSARMLAGADYNEQFF.